What follows is one T cell receptor (beta chain) and its context. Its antigen is currently unknown. From germline, CDR1 is LNHNV and CDR2 YYDKDF (reference sequence). The CDR3 has 16 amino acids. With V trimmed by 5 bases and J by 1 base, 9 bases remained unmatched. The data belong to a study of naive and memory T cell subsets. After CD4 positive bead selection, the CD4-negative fraction gave CD8 T cells. Sorting gates: effector memory CD45RA-CD27-, EMRA CD45RA+CD27-. The beta constant-region primer was an equimolar mix of two oligonucleotides covering TRBC1 and TRBC2. One entry per CDR3 protein, called by TCRdb with MiXCR from the UMI-ligation and nested PCR reads. The sample consists of more than 35,000 distinct CDR3 sequences, about 14% of them appearing once. Findings and caveats of the study: Diversity fell and Gini index rose from naive through CM, EM, EMRA.

What was sequenced was effector memory CD4+ T cells from blood. Described subset: effector memory, CD45RA- CD27-. This chain connects TRBV15 to TRBJ2-7, with 9 nucleotides matching TRBD2. The source is a human donor in good health. The CDR3 loop is CATSGLGREGSYEQYF. The CDR3 bases are TGTGCCACCAGCGGACTCGGGCGGGAGGGGTCCTACGAGCAGTACTTC.